Sequencing of this T cell receptor (beta chain) was carried out in a study of metastatic and nonmetastatic thyroid tumors. The overall study: Comparison of repertoires was carried out across blood and tumor or nodule tissue from malignant and benign thyroid patients.

Authors' data handling: A classifier for distant metastasis in papillary thyroid cancer was constructed using CDR3 differences observed across clinicopathological groups. With MiXCR, TCRdb reprocessed the PCR reads. TCRdb assigned the V and J calls; the authors' analysis was not used. The sample holds 30,000 or so clones, around 25% seen once. On this clone: Its specificity is unknown.

Every patient underwent thyroid surgery untreated. The study, taken as a whole, reports: It was reported that TCR beta diversity was significantly higher in malignant thyroid tumors than benign nodules, in blood and tumor.

The material sequenced was blood. The receptor comes from a female donor with papillary thyroid cancer or a benign thyroid nodule (not recorded which). Some clones in this sample may be carry-over from other donors' samples.

CDR3 sequence reads: CASSLSSPGQSYEQYF. DNA of the CDR3: TGTGCCAGCAGTTTGTCATCTCCGGGACAGAGCTACGAGCAGTACTTC. This chain joins TRBV27 and TRBJ2-7; 7 bases fit TRBD1. V shed 3 bases and J 3 bases; nucleotides not matched to a gene: 11. The CDR3 is made up of 16 amino acids. Per the germline V gene, CDR1 is MNHEY and CDR2 is SMNVEV (reference sequence).